One TCR beta chain is described in this entry. The antigen is unknown. The data belong to a study of siplizumab effects on memory and regulatory T cells. TCRdb's table, derived via immunoSEQ multiplex PCR, lists solely in-frame clones and lacks some. The sample includes 90,000 to 140,000 clones, about 92% of them seen just once. General observations from the study: Sequences that were alloreactive and traceable to unstimulated CD4+ memory cells were significantly reduced by siplizumab.

Source material: CD4+ T cells sorted from blood. This TCR came from a human donor in good health.

This chain's CDR3 is CASNRGRDYGYTF. In DNA form, the CDR3 reads TGTGCCAGCAACAGGGGGAGGGACTATGGCTACACCTTC. The V call is TRBV2, the J call TRBJ1-2, with 8 bases identical to TRBD1. The CDR3 runs to 13 residues. Trimming at V came to 7 bases and at J to 3 bases, leaving 4 bases not matched to a gene. Germline V gene sequence: CDR1 SNHLY, CDR2 FYNNEI.